Here is one TCR beta chain with its context. This record belongs to a study of blood T cell repertoires in COVID-19. Study-wide background: Material from acute and convalescent COVID-19 was sourced from the United States, Italy and Spain.

TCRdb keeps only in-frame clones here, not all; method: immunoSEQ multiplex PCR. The sample holds about 260,000 clones, around nine tenths seen once. This TCR derives from a man in his forties who had recovered from COVID-19. Sequenced: peripheral blood.

As DNA, the CDR3 is TGTGCCAGCAGCATGGACAGGGGCTACGAGCAGTACTTC. Protein sequence: CASSMDRGYEQYF. V usage is TRBV5-6 and J usage is TRBJ2-7; 9 bases are shared with TRBD1. The CDR3 has 13 residues. The germline gives CDR1 SGHDT, CDR2 YYEEEE. The trim removed 4 bases at V and 3 bases at J, leaving 2 bases unmatched.